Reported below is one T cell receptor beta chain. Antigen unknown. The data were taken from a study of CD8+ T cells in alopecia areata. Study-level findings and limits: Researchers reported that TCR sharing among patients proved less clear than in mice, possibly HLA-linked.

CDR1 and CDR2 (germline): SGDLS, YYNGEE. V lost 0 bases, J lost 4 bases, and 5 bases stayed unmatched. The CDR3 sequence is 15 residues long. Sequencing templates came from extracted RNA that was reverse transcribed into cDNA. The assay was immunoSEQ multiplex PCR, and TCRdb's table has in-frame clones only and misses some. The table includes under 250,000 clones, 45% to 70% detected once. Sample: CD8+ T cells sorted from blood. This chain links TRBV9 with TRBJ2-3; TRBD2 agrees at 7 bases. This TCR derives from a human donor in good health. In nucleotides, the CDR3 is TGTGCCAGCAGCGTAGCTTGGACTAGTGCAGATACGCAGTATTTT. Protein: CASSVAWTSADTQYF. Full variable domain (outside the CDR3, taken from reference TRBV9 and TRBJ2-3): DSGVTQTPKHLITATGQRVTLRCSPRSGDLSVYWYQQSLDQGLQFLIQYYNGEERAKGNILERFSAQQFPDLHSELNLSSLELGDSALYFCASSVAWTSADTQYFGPGTRLTVL.